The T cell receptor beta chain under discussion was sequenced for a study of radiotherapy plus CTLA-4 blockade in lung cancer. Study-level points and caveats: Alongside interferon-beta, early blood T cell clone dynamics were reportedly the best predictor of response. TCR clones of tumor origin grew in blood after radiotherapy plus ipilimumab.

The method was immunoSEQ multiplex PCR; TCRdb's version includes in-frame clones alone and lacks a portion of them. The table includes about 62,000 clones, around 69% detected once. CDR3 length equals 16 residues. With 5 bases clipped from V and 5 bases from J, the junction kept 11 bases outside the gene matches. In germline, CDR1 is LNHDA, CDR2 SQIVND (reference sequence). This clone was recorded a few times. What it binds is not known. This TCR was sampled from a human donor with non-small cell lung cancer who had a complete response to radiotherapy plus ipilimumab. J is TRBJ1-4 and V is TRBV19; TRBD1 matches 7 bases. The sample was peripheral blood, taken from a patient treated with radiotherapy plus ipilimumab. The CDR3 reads CASSVVLGTENEKLFF. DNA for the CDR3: TGTGCCAGTAGTGTTGTCCTCGGGACAGAGAATGAAAAACTGTTTTTT.